This T cell receptor beta chain was sequenced in a study of T-cell reconstitution after alpha-beta-depleted transplantation in children. Germline values: CDR1 ENHRY, CDR2 SYGVKD. The CDR3 consists of 15 residues. V lost 4 bases and J lost 0, with 12 bases in between. This clonotype was seen more than once but under ten times. Unique molecular identifiers were incorporated during preparation of the TCRbeta library. TCRdb re-analysed the PCR reads in MiXCR, keeping a single row per CDR3 protein. The sample holds approximately 270,000 distinct CDR3 sequences, 9.9% seen once. Sequenced material: PBMCs from the stem cell graft donor, taken from the stem cell graft. The receptor was derived from a human donor who donated a stem cell graft to a child with SCID. V and J are TRBV10-3 and TRBJ1-1; D remains unclear. The CDR3 nucleotides read TGTGCCATCAGTGGGCGAACTAATATGAACACTGAAGCTTTCTTT. It encodes CAISGRTNMNTEAFF.